The 2 T cell receptor beta chains below were found in one sample sequenced in a study of PD-1 blockade in classical Hodgkin lymphoma. After autologous stem cell transplantation all patients relapsed, and prior brentuximab vedotin exposure differed between cohorts. Method: immunoSEQ multiplex PCR; TCRdb's copy keeps in-frame clones and lacks some. The sample yields about 90,000 clones, 89% seen once. Specimen: peripheral blood mononuclear cells (PBMCs), collected before the second cycle of nivolumab. Every receptor here comes from a human donor with classical Hodgkin lymphoma.

The rearrangement joins TRBV7-9 to TRBJ2-4; D uncertain. With 5 bases removed from V and 2 bases from J, the gap between germline ends came to 16 bases. Looked up from germline, CDR1 is SEHNR and CDR2 is FQNEAQ (reference sequence). The CDR3 covers 16 residues. This CDR3 reads CASSPIVPLTKNIQYF. The DNA of the CDR3 is TGTGCCAGCAGCCCCATCGTCCCCCTAACCAAAAACATTCAGTACTTC.

The rearrangement uses TRBV6-4 and TRBJ1-1; D is possibly TRBD1 (5 bases). This CDR3 is 13 amino acids long. Trimming cost V 2 bases and J 5 bases, with 9 bases left between them. Germline V gene lookup returns CDR1 MRHNA and CDR2 SNTAGT. The CDR3 DNA sequence: TGTGCCAGCAGTGACAGCTGGGGGACTGAAGCTTTCTTT. It translates to CASSDSWGTEAFF.